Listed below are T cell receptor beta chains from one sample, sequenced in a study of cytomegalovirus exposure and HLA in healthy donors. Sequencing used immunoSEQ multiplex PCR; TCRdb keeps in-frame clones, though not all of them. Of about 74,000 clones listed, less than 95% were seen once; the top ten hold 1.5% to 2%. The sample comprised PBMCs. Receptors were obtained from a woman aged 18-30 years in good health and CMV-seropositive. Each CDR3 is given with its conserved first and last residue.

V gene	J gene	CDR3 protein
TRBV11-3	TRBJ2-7	CASRTDRGPADEQYF
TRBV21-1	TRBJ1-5	CASSGRQGHQPQHF
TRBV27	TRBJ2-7	CASSFGEASYEQYF
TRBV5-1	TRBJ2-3	CASSSNRDRGQTDTQYF
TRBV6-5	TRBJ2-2	CASSYKGADTGELFF
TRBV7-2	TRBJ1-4	CASSVGPTNEKLFF
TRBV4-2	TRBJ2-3	CASSPQGGQDTQYF
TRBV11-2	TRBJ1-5	CASSVSTGEPQHF
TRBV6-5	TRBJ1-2	CASRGGEDGYTF
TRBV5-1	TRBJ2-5	CASSLRAGETQYF
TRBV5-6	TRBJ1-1	CASSLVRGQGTTEAFF
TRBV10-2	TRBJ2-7	CASSPPASGRVNEQYF
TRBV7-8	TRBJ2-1	CASSARLAGVVGEQFF
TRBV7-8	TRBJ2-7	CASSLLVPGGAKILAGNYEQYF
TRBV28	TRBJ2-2	CASSLYRGSSPGELFF
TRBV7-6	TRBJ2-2	CASSPGHSNTGELFF
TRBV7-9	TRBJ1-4	CASSWGGNEKLFF
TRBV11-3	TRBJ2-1	CASRGRGGTGNEQFF
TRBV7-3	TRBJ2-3	CASSMFREAPLDTQYF
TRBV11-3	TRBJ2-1	CASSFLRDKDLWDTYNEQFF
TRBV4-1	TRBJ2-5	CASSQARGRPPGVETQYF
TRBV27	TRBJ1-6	CASSFRDSALSSYNSPLHF
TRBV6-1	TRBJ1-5	CASKEGASNQPQHF
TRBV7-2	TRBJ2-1	CASSPQGLQFF
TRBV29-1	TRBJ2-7	CSVEKGAGTYEQYF
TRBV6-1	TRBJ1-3	CASNMGQGAATIYF
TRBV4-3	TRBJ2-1	CASSQDRTDTYNEQFF
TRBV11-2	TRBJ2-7	CASSSGLARYEQYF